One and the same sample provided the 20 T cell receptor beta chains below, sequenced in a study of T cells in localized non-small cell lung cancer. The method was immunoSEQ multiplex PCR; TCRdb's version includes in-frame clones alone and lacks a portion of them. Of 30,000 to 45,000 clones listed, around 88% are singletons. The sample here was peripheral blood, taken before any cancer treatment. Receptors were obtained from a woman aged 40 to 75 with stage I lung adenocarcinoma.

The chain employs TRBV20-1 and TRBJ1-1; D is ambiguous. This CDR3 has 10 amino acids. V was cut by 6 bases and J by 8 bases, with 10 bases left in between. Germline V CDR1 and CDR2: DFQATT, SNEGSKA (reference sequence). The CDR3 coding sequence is TGCAGTGCCCGACCTAAGGAAGCTTTCTTT. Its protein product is CSARPKEAFF.

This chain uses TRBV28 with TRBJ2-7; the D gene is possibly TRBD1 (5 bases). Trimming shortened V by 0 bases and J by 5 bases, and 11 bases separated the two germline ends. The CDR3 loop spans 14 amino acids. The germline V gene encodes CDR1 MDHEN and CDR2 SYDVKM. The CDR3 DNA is TGTGCCAGCAGTTTATGGGACGGCAGGGACGAGCAGTACTTC. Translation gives CASSLWDGRDEQYF.

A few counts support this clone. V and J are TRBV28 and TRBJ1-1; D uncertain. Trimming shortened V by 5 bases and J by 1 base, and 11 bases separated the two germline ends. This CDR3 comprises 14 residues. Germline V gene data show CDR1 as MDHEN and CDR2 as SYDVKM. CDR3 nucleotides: TGTGCCAGCAGTCCCCCGGACCCGAACACTGAAGCTTTCTTT. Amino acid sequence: CASSPPDPNTEAFF.

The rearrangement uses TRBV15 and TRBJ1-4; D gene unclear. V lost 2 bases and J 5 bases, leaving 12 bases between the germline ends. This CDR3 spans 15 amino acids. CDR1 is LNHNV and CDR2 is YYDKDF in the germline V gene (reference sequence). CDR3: CATSRSRRGNEKLFF. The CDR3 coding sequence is TGTGCCACCAGCAGATCCCGGAGAGGAAATGAAAAACTGTTTTTT.

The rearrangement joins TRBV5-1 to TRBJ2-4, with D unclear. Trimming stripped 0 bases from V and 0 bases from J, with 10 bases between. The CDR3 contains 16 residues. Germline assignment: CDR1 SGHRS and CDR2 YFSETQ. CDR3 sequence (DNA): TGCGCCAGCAGCTTGGAGTCGGACCTAGCCAAAAACATTCAGTACTTC. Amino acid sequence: CASSLESDLAKNIQYF.

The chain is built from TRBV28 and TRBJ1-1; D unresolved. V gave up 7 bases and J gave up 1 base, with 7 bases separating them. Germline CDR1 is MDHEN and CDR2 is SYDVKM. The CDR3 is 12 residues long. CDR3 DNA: TGTGCCAGCACCCGGCAGAACACTGAAGCTTTCTTT. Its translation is CASTRQNTEAFF.

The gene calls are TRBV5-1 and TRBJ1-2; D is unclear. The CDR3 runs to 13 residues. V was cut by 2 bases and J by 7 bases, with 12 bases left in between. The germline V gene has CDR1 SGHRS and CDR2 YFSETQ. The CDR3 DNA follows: TGCGCCAGCAGCTTCCGTCAGGAGCTTGGCTACACCTTC. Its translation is CASSFRQELGYTF.

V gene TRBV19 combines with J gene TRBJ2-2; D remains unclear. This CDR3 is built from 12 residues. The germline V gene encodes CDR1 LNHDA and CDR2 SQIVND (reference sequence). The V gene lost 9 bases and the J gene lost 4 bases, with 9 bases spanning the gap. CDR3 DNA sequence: TGTGCCAGCAACGAGCGCACCGGGGAGCTGTTTTTT. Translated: CASNERTGELFF.

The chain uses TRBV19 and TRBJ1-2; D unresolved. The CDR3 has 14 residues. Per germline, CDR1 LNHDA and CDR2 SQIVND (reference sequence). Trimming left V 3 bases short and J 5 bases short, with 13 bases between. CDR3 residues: CASSISVLGYGYTF. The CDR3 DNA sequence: TGTGCCAGTAGTATTTCGGTTCTCGGGTATGGCTACACCTTC.

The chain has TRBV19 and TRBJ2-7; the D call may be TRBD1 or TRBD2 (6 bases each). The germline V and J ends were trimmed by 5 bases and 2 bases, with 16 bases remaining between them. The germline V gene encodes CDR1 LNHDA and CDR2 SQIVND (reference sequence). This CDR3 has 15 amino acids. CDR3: CASSFKWGAAYEQYF. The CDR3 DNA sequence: TGTGCCAGTAGTTTTAAGTGGGGGGCGGCCTACGAGCAGTACTTC. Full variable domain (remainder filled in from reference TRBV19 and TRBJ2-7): DGGITQSPKYLFRKEGQNVTLSCEQNLNHDAMYWYRQDPGQGLRLIYYSQIVNDFQKGDIAEGYSVSREKKESFPLTVTSAQKNPTAFYLCASSFKWGAAYEQYFGPGTRLTVT.

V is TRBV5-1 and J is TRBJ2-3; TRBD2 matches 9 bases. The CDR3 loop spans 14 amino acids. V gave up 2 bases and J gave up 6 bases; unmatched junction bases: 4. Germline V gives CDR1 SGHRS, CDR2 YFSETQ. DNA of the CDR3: TGCGCCAGCAGCTTTAGCGGGGGTGCGGATACGCAGTATTTT. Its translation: CASSFSGGADTQYF.

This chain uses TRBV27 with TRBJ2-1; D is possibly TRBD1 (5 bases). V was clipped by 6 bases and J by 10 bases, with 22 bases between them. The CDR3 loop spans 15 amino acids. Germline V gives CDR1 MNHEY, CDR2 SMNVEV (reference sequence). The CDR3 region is CASSRFIAGPEEQFF. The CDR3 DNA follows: TGTGCCAGCAGCCGTTTTATAGCAGGGCCCGAGGAGCAGTTCTTC.

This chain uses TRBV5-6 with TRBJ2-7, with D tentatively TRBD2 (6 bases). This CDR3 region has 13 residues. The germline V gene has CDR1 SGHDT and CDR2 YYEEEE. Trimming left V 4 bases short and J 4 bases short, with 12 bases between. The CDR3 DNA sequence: TGTGCCAGCAGCGGGGACCGGGGGTACGAGCAGTACTTC. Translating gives CASSGDRGYEQYF. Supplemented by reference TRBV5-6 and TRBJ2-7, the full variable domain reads DAGVTQSPTHLIKTRGQQVTLRCSPKSGHDTVSWYQQALGQGPQFIFQYYEEEERQRGNFPDRFSGHQFPNYSSELNVNALLLGDSALYLCASSGDRGYEQYFGPGTRLTVT.

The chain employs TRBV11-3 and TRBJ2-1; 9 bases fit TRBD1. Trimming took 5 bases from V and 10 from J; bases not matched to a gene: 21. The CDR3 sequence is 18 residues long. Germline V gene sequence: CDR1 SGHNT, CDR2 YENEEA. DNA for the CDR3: TGTGCCAGCAGCGAGTCGATTCTGGACAGGGGCAGTCTTGGGGAGCAGTTCTTC. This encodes CASSESILDRGSLGEQFF.

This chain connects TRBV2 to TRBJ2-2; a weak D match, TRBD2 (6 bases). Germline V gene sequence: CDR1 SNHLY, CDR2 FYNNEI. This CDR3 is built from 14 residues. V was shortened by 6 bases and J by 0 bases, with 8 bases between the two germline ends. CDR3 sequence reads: CASREGSNTGELFF. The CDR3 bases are TGTGCCAGCAGGGAGGGATCGAACACCGGGGAGCTGTTTTTT.

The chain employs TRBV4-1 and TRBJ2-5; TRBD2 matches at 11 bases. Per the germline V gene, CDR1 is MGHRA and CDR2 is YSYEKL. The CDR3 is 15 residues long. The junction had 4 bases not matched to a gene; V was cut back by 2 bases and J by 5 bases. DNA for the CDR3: TGCGCCAGCAGCCAACTAGCGGGGGGCTGGGAGACCCAGTACTTC. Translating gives CASSQLAGGWETQYF.

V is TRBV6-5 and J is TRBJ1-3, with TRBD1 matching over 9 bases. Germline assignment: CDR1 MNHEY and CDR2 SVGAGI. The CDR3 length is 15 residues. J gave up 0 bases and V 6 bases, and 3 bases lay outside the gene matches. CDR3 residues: CASSKDRGSGNTIYF. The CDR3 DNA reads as TGTGCCAGCAGCAAGGACAGGGGCTCTGGAAACACCATATATTTT.

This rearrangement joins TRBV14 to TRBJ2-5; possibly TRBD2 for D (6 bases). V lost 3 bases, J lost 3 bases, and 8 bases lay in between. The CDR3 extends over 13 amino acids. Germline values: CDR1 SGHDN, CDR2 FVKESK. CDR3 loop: CASSQGLEETQYF. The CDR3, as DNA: TGTGCCAGCAGCCAGGGACTGGAAGAGACCCAGTACTTC.

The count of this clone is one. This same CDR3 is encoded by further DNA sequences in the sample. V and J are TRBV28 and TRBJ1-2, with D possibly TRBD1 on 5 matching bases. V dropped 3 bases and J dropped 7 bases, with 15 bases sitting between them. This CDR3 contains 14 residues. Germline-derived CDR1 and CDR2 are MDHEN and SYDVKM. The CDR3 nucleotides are TGTGCCAGCAGTTTGGGGGTAGGGGTGGGTGGCTACACCTTC. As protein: CASSLGVGVGGYTF.

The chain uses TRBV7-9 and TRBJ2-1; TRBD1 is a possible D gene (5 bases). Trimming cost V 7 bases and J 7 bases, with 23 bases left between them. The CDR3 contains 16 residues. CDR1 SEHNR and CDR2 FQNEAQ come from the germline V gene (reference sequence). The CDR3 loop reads CASTQGATRPTNEQFF. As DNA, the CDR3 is TGTGCCAGCACCCAAGGGGCTACCCGTCCTACTAATGAGCAGTTCTTC.